This T cell receptor beta chain emerged from a study of T cells after yellow fever vaccination. Study context: Any fraction with a low cell number was prepared using SMART-Seq v4 Ultra Low Input.

Making TCR cDNA involved 5'RACE template switching, which added UMIs and a universal primer site. TCRdb re-called the 5' RACE reads with MiXCR, one entry per CDR3 protein. The sample holds 120,000 or so distinct CDR3 sequences, approximately 7.1% seen once. This clonotype occurred many times. What it binds is not known. Germline V CDR1 and CDR2: ENHRY, SYGVKD. This CDR3 spans 18 amino acids. J gave up 2 bases and V 4 bases, and 12 bases lay outside the gene matches. Study results and limitations: Researchers report a weaker secondary response that nonetheless peaked faster, day 5 versus 15. Within FACS-sorted repertoires, abundant clonotypes contaminating from the bulk population could be present.

The rearrangement joins TRBV10-3 to TRBJ1-5; 9 nucleotides line up with TRBD1. The clonotype was recovered from a man between 18 and 35 years old who received the YFV17D yellow fever vaccine. The sample consisted of CD4+ T cells sorted from PBMCs, taken about 49 days after the first yellow fever vaccination. CDR3 nucleotides: TGTGCCATCAGTGGCTCCTCGACAGGGGGATCGGGCAATCAGCCCCAGCATTTT. This sequence encodes CAISGSSTGGSGNQPQHF.